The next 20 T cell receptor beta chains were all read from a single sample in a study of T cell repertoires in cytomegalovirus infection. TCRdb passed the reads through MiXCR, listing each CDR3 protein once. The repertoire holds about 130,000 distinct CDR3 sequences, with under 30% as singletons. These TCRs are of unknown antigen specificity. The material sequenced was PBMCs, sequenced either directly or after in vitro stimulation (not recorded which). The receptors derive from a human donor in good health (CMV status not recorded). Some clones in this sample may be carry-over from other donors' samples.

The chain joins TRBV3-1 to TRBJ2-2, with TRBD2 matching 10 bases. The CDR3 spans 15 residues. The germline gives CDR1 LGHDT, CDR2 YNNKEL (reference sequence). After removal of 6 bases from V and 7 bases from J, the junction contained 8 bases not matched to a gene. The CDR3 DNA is TGTGCCAGCAGACCTAGCGGGAGCGGGGTCGGGGAGCTGTTTTTT. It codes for CASRPSGSGVGELFF.

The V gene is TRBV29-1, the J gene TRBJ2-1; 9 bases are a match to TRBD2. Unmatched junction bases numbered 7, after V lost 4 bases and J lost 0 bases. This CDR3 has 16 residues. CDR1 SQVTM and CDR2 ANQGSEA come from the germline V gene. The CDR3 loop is CSVADLSGSSYNEQFF. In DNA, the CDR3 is TGCAGCGTTGCGGACCTTAGCGGGAGCTCCTACAATGAGCAGTTCTTC.

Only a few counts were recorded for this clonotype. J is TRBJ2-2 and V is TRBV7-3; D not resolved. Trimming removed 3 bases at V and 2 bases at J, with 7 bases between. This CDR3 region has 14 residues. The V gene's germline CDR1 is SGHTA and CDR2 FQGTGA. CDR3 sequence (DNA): TGTGCCAGCAGCTTTTCTCATAACACCGGGGAGCTGTTTTTT. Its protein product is CASSFSHNTGELFF. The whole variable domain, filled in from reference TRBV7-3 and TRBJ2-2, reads GAGVSQTPSNKVTEKGKYVELRCDPISGHTALYWYRQSLGQGPEFLIYFQGTGAADDSGLPNDRFFAVRPEGSVSTLKIQRTERGDSAVYLCASSFSHNTGELFFGEGSRLTVL.

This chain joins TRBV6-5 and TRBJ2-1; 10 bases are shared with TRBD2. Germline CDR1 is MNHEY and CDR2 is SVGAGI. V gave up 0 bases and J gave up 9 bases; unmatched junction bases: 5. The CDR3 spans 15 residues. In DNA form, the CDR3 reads TGTGCCAGCAGTTACTCGAAACTAGCGGGATTTGAGCAGTTCTTC. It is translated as CASSYSKLAGFEQFF.

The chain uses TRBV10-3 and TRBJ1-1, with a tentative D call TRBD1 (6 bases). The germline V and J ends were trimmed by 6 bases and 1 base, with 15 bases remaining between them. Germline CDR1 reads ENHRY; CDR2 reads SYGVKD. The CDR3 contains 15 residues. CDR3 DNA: TGTGCCATCAGCAATAAGGACAGCGAGAACACTGAAGCTTTCTTT. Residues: CAISNKDSENTEAFF.

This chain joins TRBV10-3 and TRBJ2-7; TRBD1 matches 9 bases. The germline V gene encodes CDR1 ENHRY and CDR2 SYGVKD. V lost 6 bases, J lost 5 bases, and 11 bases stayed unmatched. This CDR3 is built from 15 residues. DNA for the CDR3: TGTGCCATCAGCCCCTCCTCCGGGACAGGGAACGAGCAGTACGTC. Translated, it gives CAISPSSGTGNEQYV.

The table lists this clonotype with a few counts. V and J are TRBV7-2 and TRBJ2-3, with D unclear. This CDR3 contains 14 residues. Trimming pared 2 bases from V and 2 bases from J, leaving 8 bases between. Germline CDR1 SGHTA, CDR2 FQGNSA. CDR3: CASSLFSVTDTQYF. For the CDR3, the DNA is TGTGCCAGCAGCTTATTTTCGGTCACAGATACGCAGTATTTT.

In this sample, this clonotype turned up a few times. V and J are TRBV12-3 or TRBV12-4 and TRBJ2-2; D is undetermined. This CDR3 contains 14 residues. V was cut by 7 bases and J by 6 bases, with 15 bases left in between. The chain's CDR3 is CASTNVTYAGELFF. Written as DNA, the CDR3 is TGTGCCAGCACTAACGTCACCTACGCCGGGGAGCTGTTTTTT.

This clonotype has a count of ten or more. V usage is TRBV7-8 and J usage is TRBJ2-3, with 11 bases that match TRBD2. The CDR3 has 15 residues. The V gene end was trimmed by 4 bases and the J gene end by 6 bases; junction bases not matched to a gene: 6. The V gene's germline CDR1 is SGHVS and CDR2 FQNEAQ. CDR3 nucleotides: TGTGCCAGCAGCTCCACTAGCGGGAGTCGGGATACGCAGTATTTT. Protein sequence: CASSSTSGSRDTQYF.

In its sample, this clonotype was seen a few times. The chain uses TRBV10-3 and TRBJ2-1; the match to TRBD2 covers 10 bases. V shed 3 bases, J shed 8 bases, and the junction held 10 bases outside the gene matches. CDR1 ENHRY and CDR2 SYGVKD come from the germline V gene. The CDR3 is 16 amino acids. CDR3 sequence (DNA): TGTGCCATCAGTGACAGTCCTAGCGGGAGTACAGATGAGCAGTTCTTC. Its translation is CAISDSPSGSTDEQFF.

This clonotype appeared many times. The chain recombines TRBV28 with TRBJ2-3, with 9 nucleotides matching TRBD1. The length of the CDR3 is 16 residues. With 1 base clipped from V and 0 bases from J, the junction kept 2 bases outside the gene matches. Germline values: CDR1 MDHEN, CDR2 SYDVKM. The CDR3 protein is CASSLSGQGSTDTQYF. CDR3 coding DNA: TGTGCCAGCAGTTTATCCGGACAGGGGAGCACAGATACGCAGTATTTT.

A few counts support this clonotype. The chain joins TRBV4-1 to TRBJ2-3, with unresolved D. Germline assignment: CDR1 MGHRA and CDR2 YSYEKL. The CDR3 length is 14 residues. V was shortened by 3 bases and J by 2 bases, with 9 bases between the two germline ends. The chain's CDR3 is CASSQVETTDTQYF. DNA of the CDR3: TGCGCCAGCAGCCAGGTCGAAACCACAGATACGCAGTATTTT.

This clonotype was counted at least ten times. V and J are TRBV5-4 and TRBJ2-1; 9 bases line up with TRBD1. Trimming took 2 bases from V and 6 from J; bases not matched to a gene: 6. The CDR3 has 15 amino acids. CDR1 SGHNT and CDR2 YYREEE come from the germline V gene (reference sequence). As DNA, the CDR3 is TGTGCCAGCAGCTTAACAGGGGGCTTGGGCAATGAGCAGTTCTTC. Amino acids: CASSLTGGLGNEQFF.

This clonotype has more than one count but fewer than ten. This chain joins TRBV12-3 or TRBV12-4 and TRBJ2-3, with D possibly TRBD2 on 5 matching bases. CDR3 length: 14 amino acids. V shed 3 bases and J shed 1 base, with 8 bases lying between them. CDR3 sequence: CASSFRGGTDTQYF. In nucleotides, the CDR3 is TGTGCCAGCAGTTTCCGGGGTGGCACAGATACGCAGTATTTT.

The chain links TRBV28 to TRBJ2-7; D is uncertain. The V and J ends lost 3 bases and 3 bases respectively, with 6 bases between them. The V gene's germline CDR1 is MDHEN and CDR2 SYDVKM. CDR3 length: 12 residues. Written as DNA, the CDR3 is TGTGCCAGCAGTTTGGTACTCTACGAGCAGTACTTC. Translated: CASSLVLYEQYF.

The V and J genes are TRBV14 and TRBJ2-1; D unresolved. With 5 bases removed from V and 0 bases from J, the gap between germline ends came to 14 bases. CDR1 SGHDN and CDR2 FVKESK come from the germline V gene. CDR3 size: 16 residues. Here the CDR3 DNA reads TGTGCCAGCAGCTCCGGCGGCCACAGCTCCTACAATGAGCAGTTCTTC. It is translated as CASSSGGHSSYNEQFF.

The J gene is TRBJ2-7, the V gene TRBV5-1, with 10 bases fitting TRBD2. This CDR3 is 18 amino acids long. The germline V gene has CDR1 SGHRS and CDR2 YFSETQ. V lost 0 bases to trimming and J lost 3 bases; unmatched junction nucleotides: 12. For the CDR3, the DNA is TGCGCCAGCAGCTTGGAGCCAGCGGGAGGGTTCGAGGGCTACGAGCAGTACTTC. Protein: CASSLEPAGGFEGYEQYF. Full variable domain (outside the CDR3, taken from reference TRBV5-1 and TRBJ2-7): KAGVTQTPRYLIKTRGQQVTLSCSPISGHRSVSWYQQTPGQGLQFLFEYFSETQRNKGNFPGRFSGRQFSNSRSEMNVSTLELGDSALYLCASSLEPAGGFEGYEQYFGPGTRLTVT.

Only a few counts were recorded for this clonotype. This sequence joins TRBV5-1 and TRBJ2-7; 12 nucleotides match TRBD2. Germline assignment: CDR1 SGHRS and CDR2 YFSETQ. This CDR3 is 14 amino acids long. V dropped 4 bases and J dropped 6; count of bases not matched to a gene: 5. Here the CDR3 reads CASSETSGGIEQYF. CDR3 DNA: TGCGCCAGCAGCGAGACTAGCGGGGGCATCGAGCAGTACTTC.

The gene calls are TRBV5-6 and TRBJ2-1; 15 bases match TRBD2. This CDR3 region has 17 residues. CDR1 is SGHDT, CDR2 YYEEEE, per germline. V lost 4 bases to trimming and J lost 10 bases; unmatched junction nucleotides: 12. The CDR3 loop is CASSTGLAGGPYQEQFF. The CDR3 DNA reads TGTGCCAGCAGCACCGGACTAGCGGGAGGGCCTTATCAAGAGCAGTTCTTC.

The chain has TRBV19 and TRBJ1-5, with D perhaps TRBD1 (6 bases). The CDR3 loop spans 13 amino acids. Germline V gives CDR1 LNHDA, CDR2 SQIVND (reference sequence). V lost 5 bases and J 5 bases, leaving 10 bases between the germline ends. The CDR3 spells CASSRGADQPQHF. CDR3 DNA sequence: TGTGCCAGTAGTCGGGGGGCCGATCAGCCCCAGCATTTT. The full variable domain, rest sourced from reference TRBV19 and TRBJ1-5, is DGGITQSPKYLFRKEGQNVTLSCEQNLNHDAMYWYRQDPGQGLRLIYYSQIVNDFQKGDIAEGYSVSREKKESFPLTVTSAQKNPTAFYLCASSRGADQPQHFGDGTRLSIL.